Described below is a single T cell receptor beta chain sequence and its context. This clone's antigen is unknown. No much larger clonotype is one base removed from it; base qualities were not supplied. Trimming at the junction amounts to 3 bases on V and 7 bases on J, and the germline ends lie 3 bases apart. The CDR3 starts with the cysteine, ends with the phenylalanine, and has 11 residues. The CDR3 DNA has 33 bases and is translated from base 1. From a lookup of the germline V gene, CDR1 and CDR2 are KGHDR and SFDVKD. These data belong to a study of regulatory T cells in long-lasting Graves disease (dated by TCRdb to 2020 to 2023). Regarding the research as a whole: Patients with newly diagnosed Graves' disease had been on antithyroid drugs for under 3 months. Patients with persistent Graves' disease were compared with patients with newly diagnosed Graves' disease using TCR sequencing and RNA sequencing of peripheral blood. The study was conducted in China and was registered as a clinical trial. A total of about 33 samples underwent TCR sequencing, from 13 patients with persistent Graves' disease and 20 or so patients with newly diagnosed Graves' disease.

Libraries were constructed by multiplex PCR. The sample was run on an Illumina HiSeq 4000. iRepertoire HTBI primers and Arm-PCR amplification of CDR3 regions were used to construct TCR beta libraries. Before sequencing, the PCR products went through gel purification. On the authors' methods: Gene usage analysis of CDR3 amino acid clonotypes relied on the roughly 60 TRBV and about 15 TRBJ segments identified across samples. COPE and FqMerger were used to merge the filtered high-quality paired reads into contigs. BLAST was used to align contigs to IMGT TRBV, TRBD and TRBJ reference genes, and CDR3 was defined according to IMGT. Any clonotype with a frequency above 0.1% was counted as a highly expanded clone. Shannon entropy was used to measure repertoire diversity, and the Gini coefficient was used to measure V-J evenness. Public clonotypes were defined as clonotypes shared by more than one individual. Starting from the raw public reads, TCRdb applied fastp trimming at Q25, assembled clones with MiXCR and retained in-frame beta chains. Under each unique CDR3 protein, matching rows form one entry showing the most common genes and DNA. None of the V and J calls come from the authors' own analysis; TCRdb made them. In this sample the table shows about 500,000 distinct CDR3 sequences, 15% to 20% of which occur a single time. The ten largest clones add up to approximately 12% of the sample.

General findings and caveats noted by the study authors: TRBV28, TRBJ1-2 and TRBJ2-5 were preferentially used in persistent disease, while TRBV20-1 and TRBJ2-1 were favored in newly diagnosed disease. Peripheral blood alone was examined, since thyroid tissue, which constituted the primary lesion, could not be accessed. More public clonotypes were shared among persistent patients (about 2,800) than among newly diagnosed patients (roughly 1,000). The authors acknowledged the small sample size as a limitation that may reduce accuracy. Lower TCR Shannon entropy and fewer highly expanded clones were observed in persistent Graves' disease patients than in newly diagnosed patients, which suggested clonal expansion. Sequencing and analysis were restricted to the TCR beta chain.

According to the study, the label for this sample's time point signals: newly diagnosed GD, antithyroid drugs for less than 3 months. RNA was extracted from PBMCs in TRIzol for both TCR sequencing and RNA sequencing. Graves' disease was diagnosed according to American Thyroid Association guidelines. Patients were recruited from an endocrinology department in Xi'an, China. Each patient gave approximately 8.8 milliliters of peripheral blood, collected in an EDTA anticoagulant tube. Ficoll Paque Plus density gradient separation was used to isolate PBMCs, and no additional T cell sorting was done. An Agilent 2100 Bioanalyzer and agarose gel were used to check RNA quality, and a NanoDrop 2000 was used to measure RNA concentration. These data were also reused for a study on T cells in Graves' hyperthyroidism and ophthalmopathy. As that second study puts it: A patient counted as having stable Graves' hyperthyroidism if no progression to ophthalmopathy occurred over 18 months of follow-up. Hyperthyroidism patients were aged 18 to 65 years and newly diagnosed, with disease duration of less than 2 months. The study excluded patients with uncontrolled infections, other autoimmune diseases, pregnancy or lactation. Diagnoses were based on clinical symptoms, serum thyroxine and TRAb, thyroid ultrasound and orbital computed tomography. The TCR CDR3 was subjected to a first round of RT-PCR using the HTBI primer set and the Qiagen OneStep RT-PCR kit. Blood samples also contained most of the expanded thyroid clonotypes (frequency above 0.001), which suggests that blood repertoires may reflect thyroid immune responses. In cross-validation, a model built on a 13 V-J signature told ophthalmopathy apart from stable hyperthyroidism with just under 90% sensitivity and roughly 81% specificity, and in testing the same model reached 80%/75%. During validation, the model predicted progression to ophthalmopathy a median of approximately 7 months ahead of onset, with 70.59% sensitivity and 72.22% specificity. A discovery cohort of about a hundred patients, about 43 with Graves' ophthalmopathy and about 58 with stable Graves' hyperthyroidism, was used to find distinguishing TCR V-J signatures. Whether ophthalmopathy could be predicted prospectively was tested in an independent validation cohort made up of under 20 hyperthyroidism patients plus 17 patients who later progressed to ophthalmopathy. For training and testing, the 100 or so patients in the discovery cohort were randomly divided in a 7:3 ratio. In more than five Graves' hyperthyroidism patients, the study also compared T-cell repertoires from thyroid tissue with T-cell repertoires from blood. After sampling, hyperthyroidism patients received methimazole starting at 30 mg daily, and ophthalmopathy patients received high-dose intravenous methylprednisolone. The libraries were constructed in a second round of multiplex PCR and then size-selected and purified. Paired-end sequencing of the libraries was performed with 100 bp reads on an Illumina HiSeq2000. SOAPnuke was used to process the raw data, removing reads that contained adapters or uncalled bases, had a mean Phred below 15, or lacked an exact match to the constant primer or identifier. COPE v1.2.5 was used to merge high-quality paired reads, and clonotypes were defined as unique nucleotide sequences. Clonotypes were aligned to IMGT TRBV, TRBD and TRBJ reference segments using MiTCR v1.1. The analysis was restricted to V-J combinations with a frequency above 0.0001, which together covered 99% to 99.2% of the repertoires. A TCS score was defined as the ratio between F50 (clonal expansion) and ExV (chaos), using BLOSUM62-based TCRdist between CDR3 peptides within each V-J. Welch's t-statistics and random forest reduced 514 V-J features to roughly 13, which were used in a naive Bayes classifier (R e1071). No statistical method was used to fix the sample size in advance, and group allocation was not hidden from the investigators. The paper describes TCR Vbeta CDR3 sequencing of 130 to 150 peripheral blood samples, made up of some 40 ophthalmopathy patients, roughly 72 hyperthyroidism patients and 17 progressor patients.

Rearrangement joined TRBV24-1 to TRBJ2-1; no D gene is confidently identified. Sequencing used peripheral blood mononuclear cells (PBMCs), obtained at new diagnosis, from a patient treated with antithyroid drugs. This sequence was found in a man aged 35-49 years with Graves disease. Donor details come from another sample of the same person, matched by shared clones. Read as DNA, the sequence is TGTGCCACCAGTGATACAAATGAGCAGTTCTTC. This is translated as CATSDTNEQFF.